This T cell receptor (beta chain) is from a study of blood T cells in healthy people across ages. About the research overall: Template switching retrieved approximately one barcoded beta molecule for each two T cells.

Looked up from germline, CDR1 is SGHAT and CDR2 is FQDESV (reference sequence). CDR3 length equals 14 residues. V was clipped by 2 bases and J by 4 bases, with 11 bases between them. This clonotype was seen a few times. Next came a second PCR, run for about 7 to 12 cycles, which used a sample-barcoded 5' primer along with a J-beta primer mix. Each CDR3 protein gets one entry after TCRdb re-called the 5' RACE reads with MiXCR. The sample consists of about 640,000 distinct CDR3 sequences, about 30% of them appearing once. Sample: blood. This TCR was recovered from a woman older than 75 in good health. J is TRBJ1-1 and V is TRBV11-1; D is perhaps TRBD1 (6 bases). The CDR3 sequence is CASSLRLGGTEAFF. CDR3 DNA: TGTGCCAGCAGCTTAAGGTTAGGGGGCACTGAAGCTTTCTTT.